This TCR beta chain is drawn from a study of blood T cell repertoires in COVID-19. The overall study: Specimens from acute and convalescent COVID-19 originated in the United States, Italy and Spain. The analysed material was cDNA or gDNA that came from T cells, B-cell-depleted T cells, or PBMCs.

Notes on this clone: Different DNA sequences within this sample yield the same CDR3.

CDR3 size: 13 residues. Germline assignment: CDR1 SNHLY and CDR2 FYNNEI. With 7 bases removed from V and 0 bases from J, the gap between germline ends came to 7 bases. As originally analysed: Cell counts per sample came from amplifying reference gene primers. Only in-frame clones appear in the TCRdb table, and some are missing; sequencing was by immunoSEQ multiplex PCR. The V and J calls and clone size were taken over from that table, and D and trimming were inferred from the DNA. The sample yields about 60,000 clones, around 84% seen once. This TCR derives from a man between 70 and 80 years old with active COVID-19. The sample taken for sequencing was peripheral blood. The chain links TRBV2 to TRBJ1-3; D is unresolved. The DNA for the CDR3 is TGTGCCAGCATACGGGACTCTGGAAACACCATATATTTT. Translated: CASIRDSGNTIYF.